This TCR beta chain derives from a study of control samples from healthy donors and cancer patients. The CDR3 contains 20 residues. Germline V gives CDR1 MRHNA, CDR2 SNTAGT. The V and J ends lost 4 bases and 0 bases, in that order; junction bases with no gene match: 13. Method: immunoSEQ multiplex PCR; TCRdb's copy keeps in-frame clones and lacks some. This table holds about 100,000 clones, 85% to 90% found once. The genes are TRBV6-4 and TRBJ2-6; 9 nucleotides agree with TRBD2. This clonotype was sampled from a man under 40 in good health. The sample consisted of blood. The DNA of the CDR3 is TGTGCCAGCAGTGGGGGCGCTTTGAGCGGGAGGACCTCTGGGGCCAACGTCCTGACTTTC. The encoded protein is CASSGGALSGRTSGANVLTF.